The 7 T cell receptor beta chains given below trace back to one sample, sequenced in a study of radiotherapy plus CTLA-4 blockade in lung cancer. Here immunoSEQ multiplex PCR was the method, and the copy in TCRdb shows in-frame clones only, minus some. This table has approximately 52,000 clones, 77% appearing once. The sample consisted of peripheral blood, taken from a patient treated with radiotherapy plus ipilimumab. These receptors were collected from a human donor with non-small cell lung cancer whose response to radiotherapy plus ipilimumab could not be evaluated.

This clone turned up a few times. The chain has TRBV19 and TRBJ2-1; 12 nucleotides match TRBD2. V lost 7 bases and J lost 6; bases outside the gene matches: 7. This CDR3 is 15 amino acids long. The V gene's germline CDR1 is LNHDA and CDR2 SQIVND (reference sequence). The CDR3 DNA follows: TGTGCCAGTACCCAGACTAGCGGGGGCCTCAATGAGCAGTTCTTC. Translated, it gives CASTQTSGGLNEQFF.

The rearrangement joins TRBV7-2 to TRBJ2-2; D unclear. The V and J ends lost 5 bases and 0 bases respectively, with 10 bases between them. This CDR3 is built from 15 residues. Per the germline V gene, CDR1 is SGHTA and CDR2 is FQGNSA. CDR3 residues: CASSMWAANTGELFF. The CDR3 DNA reads TGTGCCAGCAGCATGTGGGCCGCGAACACCGGGGAGCTGTTTTTT.

The CDR3 region has the DNA TGTGCCAGCACCGCCTTATGGGGCGAGACCCAGTACTTC. The encoded protein is CASTALWGETQYF. The chain has TRBV6-6 and TRBJ2-5; a possible D gene is TRBD1 (5 bases). Germline values: CDR1 MNHNY, CDR2 SVGAGI (reference sequence). V lost 7 bases to trimming and J lost 5 bases, with 14 bases between them. CDR3 length equals 13 residues.

This clone was seen a handful of times. The rearrangement links TRBV7-2 to TRBJ2-7; 7 nucleotides agree with TRBD1. This CDR3 region has 13 residues. J was trimmed by 5 bases and V by 5 bases; bases with no gene match: 6. The germline V gene has CDR1 SGHTA and CDR2 FQGNSA. The CDR3 spells CASSPDRVNEQYF. CDR3 nucleotide sequence: TGTGCCAGCAGCCCCGACAGGGTTAACGAGCAGTACTTC.

This chain links TRBV30 with TRBJ2-3; D perhaps matches TRBD2 (7 bases). In germline, CDR1 is GTSNPN, CDR2 SVGIG (reference sequence). The CDR3 length is 15 residues. Trimming took 1 base from V and 4 from J, leaving 15 bases between them. The CDR3 DNA sequence: TGTGCCTGGAGTGGGAGGGGGGGCCGGGCAGATACGCAGTATTTT. Its protein product is CAWSGRGGRADTQYF.

This clone was counted once. The V call is TRBV6-5, the J call TRBJ1-2; maybe TRBD1 (6 bases). Germline V gives CDR1 MNHEY, CDR2 SVGAGI. V was shortened by 5 bases and J by 2 bases, with 12 bases between the two germline ends. This CDR3 spans 14 amino acids. CDR3 sequence reads: CASSPERGNYGYTF. CDR3 in DNA: TGTGCCAGCAGTCCCGAGAGGGGGAACTATGGCTACACCTTC.

In this sample, this clone turned up once. This chain uses TRBV5-1 with TRBJ2-5; D is perhaps TRBD2 (6 bases). V dropped 0 bases and J dropped 3 bases, with 9 bases sitting between them. This CDR3 is 14 amino acids long. Germline values: CDR1 SGHRS, CDR2 YFSETQ. The CDR3 region has the DNA TGCGCCAGCAGCTTGGGTGGGGGGAAAGAGACCCAGTACTTC. This gives the protein CASSLGGGKETQYF. Full variable domain (outside the CDR3, taken from reference TRBV5-1 and TRBJ2-5): KAGVTQTPRYLIKTRGQQVTLSCSPISGHRSVSWYQQTPGQGLQFLFEYFSETQRNKGNFPGRFSGRQFSNSRSEMNVSTLELGDSALYLCASSLGGGKETQYFGPGTRLLVL.